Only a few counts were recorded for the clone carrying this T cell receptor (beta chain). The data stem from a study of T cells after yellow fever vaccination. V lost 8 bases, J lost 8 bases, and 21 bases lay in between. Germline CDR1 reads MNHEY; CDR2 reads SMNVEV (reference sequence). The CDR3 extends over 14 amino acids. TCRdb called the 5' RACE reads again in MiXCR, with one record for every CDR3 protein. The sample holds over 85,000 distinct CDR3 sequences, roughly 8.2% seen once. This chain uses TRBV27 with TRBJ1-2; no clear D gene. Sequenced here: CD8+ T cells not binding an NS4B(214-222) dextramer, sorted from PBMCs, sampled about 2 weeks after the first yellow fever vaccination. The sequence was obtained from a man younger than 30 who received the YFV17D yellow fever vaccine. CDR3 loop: CASRPLEGGPGYTF. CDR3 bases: TGTGCCAGCCGCCCCCTAGAGGGCGGCCCCGGCTACACCTTC.